The 18 T cell receptor beta chains below were found in one sample sequenced in a study of blood T cell repertoires in COVID-19. The data were produced by immunoSEQ multiplex PCR, yet TCRdb's version contains in-frame clones alone and is incomplete. In the table there are roughly 80,000 clones, roughly four fifths of which are singletons. Sequenced input: peripheral blood. Receptor source: a human donor in a cohort sampled during active COVID-19.

The rearrangement links TRBV28 to TRBJ2-3; 10 bases are shared with TRBD2. After removal of 5 bases from V and 2 bases from J, the junction contained 13 bases not matched to a gene. This CDR3 region has 18 residues. Looked up from germline, CDR1 is MDHEN and CDR2 is SYDVKM. The CDR3 sequence: CASSPSLGSGGLTDTQYF. Here the CDR3 DNA reads TGTGCCAGCAGTCCATCCCTAGGTAGCGGGGGGCTCACAGATACGCAGTATTTT.

The sample holds many counts of this clone. The rearrangement links TRBV27 to TRBJ2-1, with TRBD1 identical over 9 bases. Trimming at V came to 2 bases and at J to 2 bases, leaving 7 bases not matched to a gene. The germline V gene encodes CDR1 MNHEY and CDR2 SMNVEV (reference sequence). This CDR3 has 17 amino acids. CDR3 coding DNA: TGTGCCAGCAGTTTAAGATCACAGGGGGCTACCTACAATGAGCAGTTCTTC. It specifies CASSLRSQGATYNEQFF.

The J gene is TRBJ2-1, the V gene TRBV28; TRBD1 agrees at 8 bases. The CDR3 loop spans 14 amino acids. V was clipped by 2 bases and J by 8 bases; unmatched bases: 5. Germline-derived CDR1 and CDR2 are MDHEN and SYDVKM. The CDR3 sequence: CASSLGDRTDEQFF. The CDR3 coding sequence is TGTGCCAGCAGTTTAGGGGACAGGACCGATGAGCAGTTCTTC.

This clone was counted a single time. This chain joins TRBV4-2 and TRBJ1-2; 8 bases are shared with TRBD1. From germline, CDR1 is LGHNA and CDR2 YNFKEQ. The CDR3 consists of 15 residues. V was pared by 0 bases and J by 3 bases, with 3 bases of the junction left unmatched. The CDR3 here is CASSQEPRGHYGYTF. DNA for the CDR3: TGTGCCAGCAGCCAAGAGCCCAGGGGGCACTATGGCTACACCTTC.

The chain combines TRBV3-1 (or the pseudogene TRBV3-2) with TRBJ2-3; 12 bases align to TRBD2. From germline, CDR1 is LGHDT and CDR2 YNNKEL (reference sequence). The CDR3 loop spans 16 amino acids. The trim removed 4 bases at V and 1 base at J, leaving 3 bases unmatched. The CDR3 DNA reads TGTGCCAGCAGCCCACGACTAGCGGGGGGCACAGATACGCAGTATTTT. Translation: CASSPRLAGGTDTQYF.

The chain links TRBV19 to TRBJ2-1; 7 bases match TRBD1. Germline CDR1 reads LNHDA; CDR2 reads SQIVND (reference sequence). The CDR3 has 15 residues. Trimming removed 2 bases from V and 2 bases from J; junction bases left unmatched: 3. The CDR3 coding sequence is TGTGCCAGTAGTATACGACAGGGCCCCTACAATGAGCAGTTCTTC. This gives the protein CASSIRQGPYNEQFF.

The rearrangement uses TRBV24-1 and TRBJ1-1; D ambiguous. CDR3 length equals 13 residues. Germline V lookup: CDR1 KGHDR, CDR2 SFDVKD. V lost 0 bases and J lost 4, with 5 bases in between. CDR3 sequence: CATSDLSSTEAFF. The CDR3 nucleotides are TGTGCCACCAGTGATTTGTCTAGCACTGAAGCTTTCTTT.

The J gene is TRBJ2-7, the V gene TRBV6-2 or TRBV6-3; a weak D match, TRBD1 (5 bases). Germline CDR1 reads MNHEY; CDR2 reads SVGEGT. Trimming removed 5 bases from V and 2 bases from J, with 13 bases in between. This CDR3 contains 14 residues. The CDR3 sequence is CASSRQPYPYEQYF. For the CDR3, the DNA is TGTGCCAGCAGTAGACAGCCATACCCCTACGAGCAGTACTTC.

This chain uses TRBV6-1 with TRBJ1-2; D is unclear. The V gene's germline CDR1 is MNHNS and CDR2 SASEGT. The CDR3 has 12 amino acids. V gave up 2 bases and J gave up 8 bases, with 9 bases separating them. The CDR3 region has the DNA TGTGCCAGCAGTGAATCCCAGTACGGCTACACCTTC. Protein sequence: CASSESQYGYTF.

The rearrangement joins TRBV7-2 to TRBJ1-2; 10 bases map to TRBD1. CDR1 and CDR2 from the germline V gene are SGHTA and FQGNSA. The J segment lost 8 bases and the V segment lost 4 bases, leaving 4 bases of the junction unmatched. The CDR3 is 13 residues long. The chain's CDR3 is CASSSGQGEGYTF. DNA for the CDR3: TGTGCCAGCAGCTCCGGACAGGGGGAGGGCTACACCTTC. Filled out from reference TRBV7-2 and TRBJ1-2, the complete variable domain reads GAGVSQSPSNKVTEKGKDVELRCDPISGHTALYWYRQSLGQGLEFLIYFQGNSAPDKSGLPSDRFSAERTGGSVSTLTIQRTQQEDSAVYLCASSSGQGEGYTFGSGTRLTVV.

This clone was recorded a few times. V is TRBV7-8 and J is TRBJ2-7; D gene uncertain. Germline lookup yields CDR1 SGHVS and CDR2 FQNEAQ. This CDR3 is 14 amino acids long. V lost 0 bases, J lost 6 bases, and 12 bases lay in between. CDR3 DNA sequence: TGTGCCAGCAGCTTAGCTAGTAGCTTCGGCGAGCAGTACTTC. The encoded protein is CASSLASSFGEQYF.

The chain combines TRBV4-2 with TRBJ1-5; weak D call: TRBD1 (5 bases). CDR3 length: 14 amino acids. The germline gives CDR1 LGHNA, CDR2 YNFKEQ. V lost 1 base to trimming and J lost 5 bases, with 9 bases between them. CDR3 sequence: CASSQVGGDQPQHF. In DNA, the CDR3 is TGTGCCAGCAGCCAAGTGGGGGGAGATCAGCCCCAGCATTTT.

The chain has TRBV4-1 and TRBJ1-3; maybe TRBD1 (5 bases). Germline CDR1 and CDR2: MGHRA and YSYEKL. The V end lost 3 bases, the J end lost 1 base, and 13 bases lay between the germline ends. The CDR3 covers 16 residues. Here the CDR3 reads CASSHRPTDSGNTIYF. The CDR3 DNA follows: TGCGCCAGCAGCCACCGACCGACAGATTCTGGAAACACCATATATTTT.

This rearrangement joins TRBV5-5 to TRBJ2-1, with TRBD1 matching over 11 bases. The junction had 7 bases not matched to a gene; V was cut back by 5 bases and J by 6 bases. This CDR3 has 15 residues. Germline-derived CDR1 and CDR2 are SGHKS and YYEKEE (reference sequence). The CDR3 nucleotides are TGTGCCAGCAGTCGGACAGGGGGCGAGGGCAATGAGCAGTTCTTC. Amino acid sequence: CASSRTGGEGNEQFF.

The rearrangement links TRBV5-8 to TRBJ2-3; the match to TRBD2 covers 7 bases. Germline V lookup: CDR1 SGHTS, CDR2 YDEGEE. Trimming removed 0 bases from V and 1 base from J; junction bases left unmatched: 5. The CDR3 sequence is 16 residues long. The CDR3 nucleotides are TGTGCCAGCAGCTTGGTGCCTAGCGGTGGCACAGATACGCAGTATTTT. It is translated as CASSLVPSGGTDTQYF.

The chain joins TRBV10-3 to TRBJ2-1, with 10 bases aligning to TRBD1. The CDR3 runs to 16 residues. Germline loops: CDR1 ENHRY, CDR2 SYGVKD. J lost 6 bases, V lost 6 bases, and 11 bases had no gene match. CDR3 sequence: CAISLGTTGGGNEQFF. CDR3 nucleotides: TGTGCCATCAGCCTAGGAACGACAGGGGGCGGCAATGAGCAGTTCTTC.

This chain links TRBV4-2 with TRBJ1-1; D is possibly TRBD1 (5 bases). The V gene's germline CDR1 is LGHNA and CDR2 YNFKEQ. V was shortened by 6 bases and J by 4 bases, with 12 bases between the two germline ends. This CDR3 has 13 residues. CDR3 sequence: CASREGMFTEAFF. Written as DNA, the CDR3 is TGTGCCAGCAGGGAGGGGATGTTCACTGAAGCTTTCTTT.

This chain connects TRBV2 to TRBJ2-4; tentative D call: TRBD1 (6 bases). CDR3 length: 12 residues. Germline lookup yields CDR1 SNHLY and CDR2 FYNNEI. V dropped 6 bases and J dropped 7 bases, with 10 bases sitting between them. The CDR3: CASRGQGNIQYF. The CDR3 DNA reads as TGTGCCAGCAGAGGCCAGGGGAACATTCAGTACTTC.